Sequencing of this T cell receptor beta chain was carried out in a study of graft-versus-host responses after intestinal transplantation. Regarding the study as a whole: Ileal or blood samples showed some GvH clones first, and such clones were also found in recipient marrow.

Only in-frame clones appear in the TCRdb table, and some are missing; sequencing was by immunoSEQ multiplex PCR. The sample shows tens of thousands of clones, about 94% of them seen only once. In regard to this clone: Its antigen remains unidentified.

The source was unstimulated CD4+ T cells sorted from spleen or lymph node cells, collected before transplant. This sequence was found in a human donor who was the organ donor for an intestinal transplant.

In DNA form, the CDR3 reads TGTGCCAGCAGTGAATGGGACACGGAGTACGAGCAGTACTTC. Translated: CASSEWDTEYEQYF. This rearrangement joins TRBV2 to TRBJ2-7, with D possibly matching TRBD1 (6 bases). The CDR3 covers 14 residues. Germline V lookup: CDR1 SNHLY, CDR2 FYNNEI. Trimming took off 2 bases at V and 4 bases at J, with 12 bases between the two ends.